This T cell receptor beta chain was documented in a study of T cell clones after liver transplantation. The CDR3 is made up of 14 amino acids. Looked up from germline, CDR1 is SGHNT and CDR2 is YYREEE (reference sequence). Trimming cost V 4 bases and J 5 bases; bases outside gene matches: 8. Sequencing was performed with immunoSEQ multiplex PCR; in TCRdb, only in-frame clones are kept and a portion is missing. This table has about 60,000 clones, 70% to 80% appearing once. The source material was CD4+ T cells from blood, sampled before liver transplant. The sequence derives from a human donor who received a liver transplant. This chain connects TRBV5-4 to TRBJ1-2, with TRBD1 matching 7 bases. CDR3 sequence reads: CASSAVQGQYGYTF. The CDR3 region has the DNA TGTGCCAGCAGCGCAGTACAGGGGCAGTATGGCTACACCTTC. Full variable domain (missing parts from reference TRBV5-4 and TRBJ1-2): ETGVTQSPTHLIKTRGQQVTLRCSSQSGHNTVSWYQQALGQGPQFIFQYYREEENGRGNFPPRFSGLQFPNYSSELNVNALELDDSALYLCASSAVQGQYGYTFGSGTRLTVV.